Listed below are T cell receptor beta chains from one sample, sequenced in a study of blood T cell repertoires in COVID-19. Here immunoSEQ multiplex PCR was the method, and the copy in TCRdb shows in-frame clones only, minus some. Among about 130,000 clones listed, around 80% were seen once. Sample: PBMCs or T cells enriched from blood (not recorded which). Receptors were obtained from a man aged 40-49 years with acute COVID-19. Both conserved end residues are part of each CDR3.

TRBV5-6	CASSLGTVIQETQYF
TRBV7-2	CASSPRLAGAYNEQFF
TRBV3-1/TRBV3-2	CASSPRDRGNTIYF
TRBV19	CASIPAGGPGNTIYF
TRBV2	CASRETDRNQPQHF
TRBV29-1	CSVAVGRASDTQYF
TRBV14	CASSQALSGGRNTEAFF
TRBV27	CASSFSWDRDSGYTF
TRBV2	CASSERRFYEQYF
TRBV2	CASSSGQGWEKLFF
TRBV5-1	CASSLVPVESGELFF
TRBV5-1	CASSWGDRGPTDTQYF
TRBV5-1	CASSLPGGGTDTQYF
TRBV3-1/TRBV3-2	CASSLGLVRLYEQYF
TRBV2	CAGNGAVNTGELFF
TRBV24-1	CATSDFSGGLDTQYF
TRBV7-3	CASSPDRMSGSGGDTQYF
TRBV19	CASSPLAGGPWSHEQYF
TRBV4-2	CASSQAAGGTDTQYF
TRBV15	CATSRDPTATNEKLFF
TRBV7-6	CASSFSGTSYNEQFF
TRBV2	CASSEERGHEQYF
TRBV9	CASSGETSGSQYF
TRBV27	CATLLTRLTEAFF
TRBV6-1	CASSVTGVGNEKLFF